The 20 T cell receptor beta chains below all came from one sample that was sequenced in a study of T cells after yellow fever vaccination. Each CDR3 protein gets one entry after TCRdb re-called the 5' RACE reads with MiXCR. The table records 250,000 or so distinct CDR3 sequences, less than 9% of them present only once. Sequenced material: CD4+ T cells sorted from PBMCs, taken 15 days after the yellow fever booster vaccination. All receptors derive from a man aged 25 to 40 who received the YFV17D yellow fever vaccine.

Ten or more counts support this clonotype. The chain uses TRBV5-1 and TRBJ2-7; 8 nucleotides agree with TRBD2. In germline, CDR1 is SGHRS, CDR2 YFSETQ. Trimming removed 4 bases from V and 3 bases from J; junction bases left unmatched: 6. CDR3 size: 14 residues. The CDR3 reads CASSPGGVGYEQYF. The CDR3 DNA is TGCGCCAGCAGCCCGGGGGGGGTCGGCTACGAGCAGTACTTC.

This clonotype appeared a single time. The CDR3 region is CASSLSSARGVGTQYF. CDR3 DNA sequence: TGTGCCAGCAGCTTATCCTCAGCGCGTGGTGTGGGGACCCAGTACTTC. The chain is built from TRBV7-2 and TRBJ2-5; no firm D call. This CDR3 comprises 16 residues. The V and J ends lost 2 bases and 7 bases respectively, with 20 bases between them. Germline CDR1 is SGHTA and CDR2 is FQGNSA.

This clonotype appeared a few times. The chain links TRBV27 to TRBJ2-2; TRBD2 aligns across 8 bases. The J segment lost 2 bases and the V segment lost 5 bases, leaving 4 bases of the junction unmatched. Germline V CDR1 and CDR2: MNHEY, SMNVEV (reference sequence). This CDR3 spans 15 amino acids. CDR3 in amino acids: CASSLRGGNTGELFF. DNA of the CDR3: TGTGCCAGCAGTCTCCGGGGGGGAAACACCGGGGAGCTGTTTTTT.

This clonotype was counted a few times. No conserved phenylalanine or tryptophan is present at the end of the CDR3, so a read error is the likely explanation. This chain joins TRBV10-2 and TRBJ2-1, with 14 bases identical to TRBD2. In germline, CDR1 is WSHSY, CDR2 SAAADI. The J segment lost 4 bases and the V segment lost 2 bases, leaving 10 bases of the junction unmatched. The CDR3 consists of 19 residues. DNA of the CDR3: TGCGCCAGCAGTGAGGCCCCCGGACTAGCGGGAGGCCTATACAATGAGCAGTTCTCC. Its translation is CASSEAPGLAGGLYNEQFS.

V usage is TRBV20-1 and J usage is TRBJ2-3, with D unclear. The CDR3 extends over 11 amino acids. V lost 1 base and J lost 8, with 7 bases in between. Germline-derived CDR1 and CDR2 are DFQATT and SNEGSKA (reference sequence). DNA for the CDR3: TGCAGTGCTAGAGCATGGGGTACGCAGTATTTT. This encodes CSARAWGTQYF.

This clonotype was detected many times. The rearrangement joins TRBV20-1 to TRBJ2-1, with 10 nucleotides matching TRBD1. The germline V gene has CDR1 DFQATT and CDR2 SNEGSKA (reference sequence). The CDR3 has 14 residues. CDR3 sequence reads: CSILHGQGGNEQFF. For the CDR3, the DNA is TGCAGCATCCTTCACGGACAGGGGGGGAATGAGCAGTTCTTC.

The chain is built from TRBV7-2 and TRBJ2-7; perhaps TRBD1 as D (6 bases). The germline V gene encodes CDR1 SGHTA and CDR2 FQGNSA. The germline V and J ends were trimmed by 4 bases and 3 bases, with 10 bases remaining between them. This CDR3 has 13 residues. The CDR3 region is CASSSIQGYEQYF. Here the CDR3 DNA reads TGTGCCAGCAGCTCGATACAGGGCTACGAGCAGTACTTC. The entire variable domain, with the rest obtained from reference TRBV7-2 and TRBJ2-7, is as follows: GAGVSQSPSNKVTEKGKDVELRCDPISGHTALYWYRQSLGQGLEFLIYFQGNSAPDKSGLPSDRFSAERTGGSVSTLTIQRTQQEDSAVYLCASSSIQGYEQYFGPGTRLTVT.

This clonotype appeared a few times. V is TRBV5-1 and J is TRBJ2-7, with TRBD1 matching 7 bases. Germline V gene data show CDR1 as SGHRS and CDR2 as YFSETQ. The V gene end was trimmed by 5 bases and the J gene end by 7 bases; junction bases not matched to a gene: 9. The CDR3 loop spans 13 amino acids. The CDR3 region has the DNA TGCGCCAGCAGACGGCAGGGGGTCTGGGAGCAGTACTTC. Translating it yields CASRRQGVWEQYF.

This clonotype was observed many times. The chain carries TRBV12-3 or TRBV12-4 and TRBJ2-1; D is unresolved. The V gene lost 4 bases and the J gene lost 8 bases, with 12 bases spanning the gap. The length of the CDR3 is 13 residues. The CDR3 loop reads CASSSGVGDEQFF. DNA of the CDR3: TGTGCCAGCAGTTCGGGTGTTGGGGATGAGCAGTTCTTC.

J is TRBJ1-2 and V is TRBV20-1; 12 bases are shared with TRBD1. V shed 6 bases, J shed 0 bases, and the junction held 5 bases outside the gene matches. Looked up from germline, CDR1 is DFQATT and CDR2 is SNEGSKA (reference sequence). This CDR3 has 15 residues. The CDR3 region has the DNA TGCAGTGCCCGGGACAGGGGGCCAGCTAACTATGGCTACACCTTC. This codes for CSARDRGPANYGYTF.

This rearrangement joins TRBV28 to TRBJ2-3, with D possibly matching TRBD2 (5 bases). CDR1 and CDR2 (germline): MDHEN, SYDVKM. The CDR3 loop spans 16 amino acids. The germline V and J ends were trimmed by 4 bases and 3 bases, with 17 bases remaining between them. The CDR3 protein is CASSSPSEVGTDTQYF. The DNA for the CDR3 is TGTGCCAGCAGTTCCCCCTCGGAGGTTGGGACAGATACGCAGTATTTT.

V is TRBV7-9 and J is TRBJ2-7, with D perhaps TRBD2 (6 bases). There are 12 residues in the CDR3. The germline V and J ends were trimmed by 6 bases and 3 bases, with 9 bases remaining between them. Germline values: CDR1 SEHNR, CDR2 FQNEAQ (reference sequence). In DNA form, the CDR3 reads TGTGCCAGCAGGACCGGGAGCTACGAGCAGTACTTC. Protein sequence: CASRTGSYEQYF.

The CDR3 protein is CASSPAGGAYGYTF. The CDR3 DNA is TGTGCCAGCTCCCCGGCCGGGGGAGCCTATGGCTACACCTTC. The genes are TRBV9 and TRBJ1-2; a weak D match, TRBD1 (5 bases). The CDR3 is 14 amino acids. V lost 7 bases to trimming and J lost 4 bases, with 17 bases between them. Germline loops: CDR1 SGDLS, CDR2 YYNGEE.

This clonotype was detected many times. One end of the junction varies from germline; a read error may be responsible. The chain has TRBV29-1 and TRBJ2-3; possibly TRBD1 or TRBD2 for D (5 bases each). The CDR3 has 14 residues. CDR1 is SQVTM and CDR2 is ANQGSEA in the germline V gene. The CDR3 DNA reads TGCAGCGTGGAAGGGGCTAGCCGCACAGATACGCAGTATTTT. Protein product: CSVEGASRTDTQYF.

This clonotype was recorded a few times. The chain is built from TRBV20-1 and TRBJ2-1; tentatively, D is TRBD1 (6 bases). Between the trimmed V and J ends, which lost 6 bases and 2 bases, there was a span of 17 bases. The germline V gene encodes CDR1 DFQATT and CDR2 SNEGSKA (reference sequence). The CDR3 is made up of 15 amino acids. DNA for the CDR3: TGCAGTGCCCCCGGACCAGGGGCCCCCTACAATGAGCAGTTCTTC. Its translation is CSAPGPGAPYNEQFF.

The J gene is TRBJ1-2, the V gene TRBV7-9; no definite D call. The CDR3 extends over 14 amino acids. Between the trimmed V and J ends, which lost 2 bases and 4 bases, there was a span of 11 bases. The germline V gene encodes CDR1 SEHNR and CDR2 FQNEAQ (reference sequence). Here the CDR3 DNA reads TGTGCCAGCAGCTTACTGGACGGGTCCTATGGCTACACCTTC. Protein: CASSLLDGSYGYTF.

Many counts were recorded for this clonotype. The chain employs TRBV7-2 and TRBJ2-3; D unresolved. Trimming removed 2 bases at V and 4 bases at J, with 16 bases between. Per the germline V gene, CDR1 is SGHTA and CDR2 is FQGNSA. The length of the CDR3 is 16 residues. CDR3 sequence reads: CASSLSAAQTADTQYF. The CDR3 DNA follows: TGTGCCAGCAGCTTATCCGCCGCCCAGACCGCAGATACGCAGTATTTT.

This clonotype showed up many times. The V call is TRBV7-2, the J call TRBJ2-7; D ambiguous. Between the trimmed V and J ends, which lost 1 base and 0 bases, there was a span of 4 bases. This CDR3 comprises 13 residues. Germline CDR1 and CDR2: SGHTA and FQGNSA. CDR3 sequence reads: CASSLGISYEQYF. Written as DNA, the CDR3 is TGTGCCAGCAGCTTAGGGATCTCCTACGAGCAGTACTTC.

This clonotype has a count of ten or more. V is TRBV20-1 and J is TRBJ1-2, with a tentative D call TRBD1 (6 bases). The CDR3 contains 13 residues. Germline V lookup: CDR1 DFQATT, CDR2 SNEGSKA (reference sequence). Trimming left V 3 bases short and J 4 bases short, with 12 bases between. As DNA, the CDR3 is TGCAGTGCTAGTACTCCGGACAGCTATGGCTACACCTTC. This encodes CSASTPDSYGYTF.

This rearrangement joins TRBV29-1 to TRBJ2-7; D is possibly TRBD2 (6 bases). The germline V and J ends were trimmed by 7 bases and 5 bases, with 12 bases remaining between them. The germline V gene encodes CDR1 SQVTM and CDR2 ANQGSEA. This CDR3 is built from 11 residues. Written as DNA, the CDR3 is TGCAGCGCTCACGGAGGGGACGAGCAGTACTTC. It is translated as CSAHGGDEQYF.